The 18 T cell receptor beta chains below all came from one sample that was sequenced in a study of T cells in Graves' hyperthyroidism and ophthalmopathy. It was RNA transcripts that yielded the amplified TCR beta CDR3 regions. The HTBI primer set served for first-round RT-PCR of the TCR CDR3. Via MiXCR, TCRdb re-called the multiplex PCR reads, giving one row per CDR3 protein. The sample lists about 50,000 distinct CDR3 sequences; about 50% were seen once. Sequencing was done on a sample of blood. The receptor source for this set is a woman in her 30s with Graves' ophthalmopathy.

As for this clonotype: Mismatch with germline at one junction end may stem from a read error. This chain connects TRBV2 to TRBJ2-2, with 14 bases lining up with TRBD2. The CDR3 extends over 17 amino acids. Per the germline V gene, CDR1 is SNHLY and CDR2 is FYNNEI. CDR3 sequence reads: CASALTSGRAETGELLF. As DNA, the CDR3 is TGTGCCAGCGCCCTGACTAGCGGGAGGGCAGAAACCGGGGAGCTGCTTTTT.

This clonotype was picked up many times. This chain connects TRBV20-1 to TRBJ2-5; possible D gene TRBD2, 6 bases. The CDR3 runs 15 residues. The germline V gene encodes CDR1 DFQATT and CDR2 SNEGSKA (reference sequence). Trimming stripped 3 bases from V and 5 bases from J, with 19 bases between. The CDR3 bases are TGCAGTGCTAGGAATATCTTAGGCGGGACTGAGACCCAGTACTTC. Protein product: CSARNILGGTETQYF.

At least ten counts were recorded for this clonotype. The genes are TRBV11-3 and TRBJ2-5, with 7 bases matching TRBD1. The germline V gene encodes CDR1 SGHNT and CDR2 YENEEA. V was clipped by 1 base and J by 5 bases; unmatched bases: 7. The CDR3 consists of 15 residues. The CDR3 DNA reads TGTGCCAGCAGCTTAGGGGCAGGGGGAGCTGAGACCCAGTACTTC. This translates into CASSLGAGGAETQYF.

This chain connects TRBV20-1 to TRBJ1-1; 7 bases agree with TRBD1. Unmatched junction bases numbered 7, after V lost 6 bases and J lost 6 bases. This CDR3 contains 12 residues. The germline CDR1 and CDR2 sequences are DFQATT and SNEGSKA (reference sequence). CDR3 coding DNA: TGCAGTGCCCGACAGGGAGTCGCTGAAGCTTTCTTT. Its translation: CSARQGVAEAFF.

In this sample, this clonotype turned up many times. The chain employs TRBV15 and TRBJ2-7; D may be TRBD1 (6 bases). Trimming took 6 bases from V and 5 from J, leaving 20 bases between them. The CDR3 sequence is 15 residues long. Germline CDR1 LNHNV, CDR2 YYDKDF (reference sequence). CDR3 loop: CATSRQAPREDEQYF. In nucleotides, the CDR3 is TGTGCCACCAGTAGACAGGCCCCTCGAGAGGACGAGCAGTACTTC.

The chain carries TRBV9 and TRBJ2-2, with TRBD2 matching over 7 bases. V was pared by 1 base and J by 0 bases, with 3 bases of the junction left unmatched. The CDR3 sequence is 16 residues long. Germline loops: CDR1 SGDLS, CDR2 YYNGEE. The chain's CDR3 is CASSVLGGANTGELFF. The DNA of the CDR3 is TGTGCCAGCAGCGTATTGGGGGGGGCGAACACCGGGGAGCTGTTTTTT.

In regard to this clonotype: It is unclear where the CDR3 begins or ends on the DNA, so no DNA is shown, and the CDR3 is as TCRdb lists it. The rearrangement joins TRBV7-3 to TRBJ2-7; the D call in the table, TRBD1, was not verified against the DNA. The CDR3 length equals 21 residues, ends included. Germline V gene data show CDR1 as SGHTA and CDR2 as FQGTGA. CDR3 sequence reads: CASSIYLCSVLWTTSSYEQYF.

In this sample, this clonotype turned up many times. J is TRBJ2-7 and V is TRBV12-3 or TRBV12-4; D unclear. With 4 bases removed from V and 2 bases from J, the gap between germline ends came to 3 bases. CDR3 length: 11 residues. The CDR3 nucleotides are TGTGCCAGCAGTTGGGCCTACGAGCAGTACTTC. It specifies CASSWAYEQYF.

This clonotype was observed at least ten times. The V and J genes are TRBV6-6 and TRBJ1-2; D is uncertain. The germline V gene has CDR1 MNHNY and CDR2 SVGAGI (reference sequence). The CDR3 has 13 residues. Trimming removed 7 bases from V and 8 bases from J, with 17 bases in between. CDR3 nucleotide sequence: TGTGCCAGCACCTTGACCTCCCGTGGGGGCTACACCTTC. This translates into CASTLTSRGGYTF.

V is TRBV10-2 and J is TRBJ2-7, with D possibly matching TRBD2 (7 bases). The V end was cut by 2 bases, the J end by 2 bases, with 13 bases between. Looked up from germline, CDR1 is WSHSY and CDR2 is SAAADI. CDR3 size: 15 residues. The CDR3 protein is CASSENFGGPYEQYF. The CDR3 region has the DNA TGCGCCAGCAGTGAGAATTTCGGGGGGCCCTACGAGCAGTACTTC.

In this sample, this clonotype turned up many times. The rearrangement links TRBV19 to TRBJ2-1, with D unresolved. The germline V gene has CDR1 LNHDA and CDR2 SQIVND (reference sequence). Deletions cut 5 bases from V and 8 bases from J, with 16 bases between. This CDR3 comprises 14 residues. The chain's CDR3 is CASSFLARTHEQFF. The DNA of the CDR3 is TGTGCCAGTAGTTTCCTCGCCCGGACCCATGAGCAGTTCTTC.

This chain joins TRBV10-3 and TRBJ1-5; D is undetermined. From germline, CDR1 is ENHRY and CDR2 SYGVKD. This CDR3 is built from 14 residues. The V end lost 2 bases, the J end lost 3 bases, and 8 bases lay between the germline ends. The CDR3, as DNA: TGTGCCATCAGTGAGACAAGAGACAATCAGCCCCAGCATTTT. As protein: CAISETRDNQPQHF.

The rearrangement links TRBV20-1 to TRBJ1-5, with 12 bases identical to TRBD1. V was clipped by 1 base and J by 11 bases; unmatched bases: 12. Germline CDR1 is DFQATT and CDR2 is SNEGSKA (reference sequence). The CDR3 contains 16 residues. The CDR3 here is CSARARGQGAGETQHF. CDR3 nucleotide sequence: TGCAGTGCTAGAGCTCGGGGACAGGGGGCGGGAGAGACCCAGCATTTT.

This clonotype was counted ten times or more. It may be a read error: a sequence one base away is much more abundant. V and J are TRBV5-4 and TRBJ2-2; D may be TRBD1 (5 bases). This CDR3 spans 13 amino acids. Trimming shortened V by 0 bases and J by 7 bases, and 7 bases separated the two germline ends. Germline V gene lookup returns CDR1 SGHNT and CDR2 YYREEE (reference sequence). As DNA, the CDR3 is TGTGCCAGCAGCTTGGAAGGGGTCGGGGAGCTGTTTTTT. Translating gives CASSLEGVGELFF.

The CDR3 is CASSPLGGAGNTIYF. Here the CDR3 DNA reads TGTGCCAGCAGCCCTCTAGGGGGCGCTGGAAACACCATATATTTT. The chain employs TRBV9 and TRBJ1-3; TRBD1 matches at 7 bases. Germline CDR1 reads SGDLS; CDR2 reads YYNGEE. The CDR3 spans 15 residues. Trimming cost V 4 bases and J 2 bases; bases outside gene matches: 6. Drawing the rest from reference TRBV9 and TRBJ1-3, the complete variable domain is DSGVTQTPKHLITATGQRVTLRCSPRSGDLSVYWYQQSLDQGLQFLIQYYNGEERAKGNILERFSAQQFPDLHSELNLSSLELGDSALYFCASSPLGGAGNTIYFGEGSWLTVV.

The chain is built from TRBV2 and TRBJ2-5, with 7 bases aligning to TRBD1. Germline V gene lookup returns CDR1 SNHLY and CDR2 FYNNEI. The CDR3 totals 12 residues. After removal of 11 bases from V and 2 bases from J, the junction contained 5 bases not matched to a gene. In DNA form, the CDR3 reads TGTGCCCCGCAGACAGGGCAAGAGACCCAGTACTTC. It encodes CAPQTGQETQYF.

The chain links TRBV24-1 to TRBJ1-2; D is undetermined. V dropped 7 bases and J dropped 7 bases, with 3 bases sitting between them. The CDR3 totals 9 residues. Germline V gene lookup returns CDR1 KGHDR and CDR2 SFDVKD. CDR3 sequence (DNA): TGTGCCACCAGCCTTGGCTACACCTTC. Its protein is CATSLGYTF.

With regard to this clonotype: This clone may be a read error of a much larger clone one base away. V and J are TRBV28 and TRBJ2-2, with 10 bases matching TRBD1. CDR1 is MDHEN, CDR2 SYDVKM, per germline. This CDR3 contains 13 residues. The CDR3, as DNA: TGTGCCAGCAGGGGGACAGGGGCCGGGGGGCTGTTTTTT. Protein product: CASRGTGAGGLFF. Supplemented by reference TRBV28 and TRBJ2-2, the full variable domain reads DVKVTQSSRYLVKRTGEKVFLECVQDMDHENMFWYRQDPGLGLRLIYFSYDVKMKEKGDIPEGYSVSREKKERFSLILESASTNQTSMYLCASRGTGAGGLFFGEGSRLTVL.